The entry below describes one T cell receptor (beta chain). Source study methods: Quantification of nucleated cells was approximated via reference gene primer amplification. Method: immunoSEQ multiplex PCR; TCRdb's copy keeps in-frame clones and lacks some. That table supplies the V and J calls and clone size; D and trimming were determined from the DNA. Found here are 90,000 or so clones, 85% to 90% of them singletons; the top ten hold about 5.2%. This record belongs to a study of blood T cell repertoires in COVID-19. Study information: T cells, B-cell-depleted T cells, or PBMCs supplied cDNA or gDNA.

The germline V gene encodes CDR1 SGHVS and CDR2 FNYEAQ. CDR3 size: 16 residues. Unmatched junction bases numbered 5, after V lost 4 bases and J lost 4 bases. The sequencing sample was made of peripheral blood. This clonotype originated in a woman of 80 years or more with active COVID-19. The V gene is TRBV7-6, the J gene TRBJ2-1; 12 nucleotides match TRBD2. CDR3 sequence reads: CASSSSTSGRYNEQFF. CDR3 sequence (DNA): TGTGCCAGCAGCTCTAGTACTAGCGGGAGGTACAATGAGCAGTTCTTC.